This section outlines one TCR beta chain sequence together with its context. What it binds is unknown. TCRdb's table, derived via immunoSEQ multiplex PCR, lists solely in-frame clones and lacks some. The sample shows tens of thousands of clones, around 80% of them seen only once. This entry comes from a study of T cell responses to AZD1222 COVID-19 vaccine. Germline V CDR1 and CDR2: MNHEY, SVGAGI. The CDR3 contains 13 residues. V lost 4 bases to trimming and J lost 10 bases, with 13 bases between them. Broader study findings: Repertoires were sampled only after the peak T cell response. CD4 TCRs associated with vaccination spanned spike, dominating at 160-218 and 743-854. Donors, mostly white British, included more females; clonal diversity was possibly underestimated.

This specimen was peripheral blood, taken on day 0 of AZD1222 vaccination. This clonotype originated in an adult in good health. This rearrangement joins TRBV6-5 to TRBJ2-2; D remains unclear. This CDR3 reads CASSSESRAELFF. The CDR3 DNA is TGTGCCAGCAGTTCTGAGAGCCGCGCGGAGCTGTTTTTT.